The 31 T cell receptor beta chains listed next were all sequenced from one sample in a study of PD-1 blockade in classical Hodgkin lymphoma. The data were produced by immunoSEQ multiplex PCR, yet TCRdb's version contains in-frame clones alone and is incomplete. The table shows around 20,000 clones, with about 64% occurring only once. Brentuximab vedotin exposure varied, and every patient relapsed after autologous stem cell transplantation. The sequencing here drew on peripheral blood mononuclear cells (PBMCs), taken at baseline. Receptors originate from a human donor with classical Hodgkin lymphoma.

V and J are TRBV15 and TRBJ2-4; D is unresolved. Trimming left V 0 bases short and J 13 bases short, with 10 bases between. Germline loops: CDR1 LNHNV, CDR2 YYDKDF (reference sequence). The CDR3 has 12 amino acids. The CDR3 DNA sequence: TGTGCCACCAGCAGAGATACCGGCGCCCAGTACTTC. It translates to CATSRDTGAQYF.

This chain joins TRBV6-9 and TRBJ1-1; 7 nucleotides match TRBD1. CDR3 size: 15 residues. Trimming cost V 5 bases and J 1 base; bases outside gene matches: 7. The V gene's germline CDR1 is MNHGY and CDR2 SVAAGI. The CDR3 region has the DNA TGTGCCAGCAGTCCAGGGGGTCTGGGGAACACTGAAGCTTTCTTT. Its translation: CASSPGGLGNTEAFF.

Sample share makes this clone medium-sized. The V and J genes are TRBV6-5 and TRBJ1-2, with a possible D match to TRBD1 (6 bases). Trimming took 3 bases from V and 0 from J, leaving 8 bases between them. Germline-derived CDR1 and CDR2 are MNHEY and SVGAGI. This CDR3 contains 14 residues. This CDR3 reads CASSYGTTNYGYTF. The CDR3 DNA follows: TGTGCCAGCAGTTATGGGACAACTAACTATGGCTACACCTTC.

The CDR3 DNA reads TGTGCCAGCAGTTTCACAGACAACTATGGCTACACCTTC. This codes for CASSFTDNYGYTF. The rearrangement links TRBV6-5 to TRBJ1-2; D is ambiguous. The CDR3 runs 13 residues. Trimming shortened V by 4 bases and J by 2 bases, and 8 bases separated the two germline ends. The V gene's germline CDR1 is MNHEY and CDR2 SVGAGI.

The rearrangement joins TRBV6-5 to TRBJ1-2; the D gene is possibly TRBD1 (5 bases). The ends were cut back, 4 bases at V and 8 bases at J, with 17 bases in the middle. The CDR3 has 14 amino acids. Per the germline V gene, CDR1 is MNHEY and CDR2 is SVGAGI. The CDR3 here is CASSLLGETWGYTF. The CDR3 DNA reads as TGTGCCAGCAGTTTACTAGGGGAGACGTGGGGCTACACCTTC.

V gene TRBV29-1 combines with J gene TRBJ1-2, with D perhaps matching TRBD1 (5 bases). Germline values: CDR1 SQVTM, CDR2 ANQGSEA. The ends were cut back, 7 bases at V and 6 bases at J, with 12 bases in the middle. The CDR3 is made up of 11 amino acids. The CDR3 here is CSGGSTDGYTF. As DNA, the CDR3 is TGCAGCGGGGGGAGCACGGATGGCTACACCTTC.

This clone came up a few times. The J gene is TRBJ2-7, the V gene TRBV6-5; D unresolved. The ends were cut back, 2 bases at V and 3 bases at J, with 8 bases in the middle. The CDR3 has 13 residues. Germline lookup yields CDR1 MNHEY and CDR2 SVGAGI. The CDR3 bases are TGTGCCAGCAGTTACACAACTTTCTACGAGCAGTACTTC. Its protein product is CASSYTTFYEQYF.

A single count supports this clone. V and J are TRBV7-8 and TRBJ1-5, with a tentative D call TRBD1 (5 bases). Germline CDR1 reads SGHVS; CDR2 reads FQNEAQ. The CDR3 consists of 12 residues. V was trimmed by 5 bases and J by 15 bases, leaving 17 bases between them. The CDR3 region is CASSPLLGVLHF. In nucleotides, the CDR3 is TGTGCCAGCAGCCCACTATTAGGGGTGTTGCATTTT.

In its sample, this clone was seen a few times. The CDR3 spells CASSPYTGDSPLHF. CDR3 DNA sequence: TGTGCCAGCAGCCCTTACACGGGGGATTCACCCCTCCACTTT. The chain has TRBV7-9 and TRBJ1-6, with D possibly TRBD1 on 5 matching bases. CDR3 length equals 14 residues. The germline gives CDR1 SEHNR, CDR2 FQNEAQ (reference sequence). V shed 5 bases and J shed 8 bases, with 13 bases lying between them.

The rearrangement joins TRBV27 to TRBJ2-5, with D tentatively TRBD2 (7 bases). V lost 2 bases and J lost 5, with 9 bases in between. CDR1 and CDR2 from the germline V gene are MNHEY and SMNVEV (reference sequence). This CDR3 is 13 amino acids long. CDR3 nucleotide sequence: TGTGCCAGCAGTTTAGAGGGGGGGGAGACCCAGTACTTC. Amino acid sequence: CASSLEGGETQYF.

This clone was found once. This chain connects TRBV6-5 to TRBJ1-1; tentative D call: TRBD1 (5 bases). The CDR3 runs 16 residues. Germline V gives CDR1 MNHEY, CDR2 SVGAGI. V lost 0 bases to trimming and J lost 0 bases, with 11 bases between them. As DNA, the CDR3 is TGTGCCAGCAGTTACTCTTCAGGGAGGGTGAACACTGAAGCTTTCTTT. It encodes CASSYSSGRVNTEAFF.

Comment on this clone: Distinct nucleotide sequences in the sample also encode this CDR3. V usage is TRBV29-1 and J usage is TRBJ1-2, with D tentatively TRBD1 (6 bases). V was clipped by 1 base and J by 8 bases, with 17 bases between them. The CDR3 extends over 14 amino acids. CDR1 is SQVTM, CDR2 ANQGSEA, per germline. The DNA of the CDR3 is TGCAGCGTTGAAGGTAACGGCAGGGGATACGGCTACACCTTC. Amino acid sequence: CSVEGNGRGYGYTF.

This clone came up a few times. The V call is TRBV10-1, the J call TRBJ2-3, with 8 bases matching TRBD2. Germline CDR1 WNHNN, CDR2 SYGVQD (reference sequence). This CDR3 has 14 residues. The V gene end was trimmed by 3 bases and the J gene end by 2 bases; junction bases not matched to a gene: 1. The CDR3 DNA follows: TGCGCCAGCAGTGAAGCGGGGGACACAGATACGCAGTATTTT. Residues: CASSEAGDTDTQYF.

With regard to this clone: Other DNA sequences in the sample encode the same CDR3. The CDR3 DNA reads as TGTGCCAGCAGCTTAGGACTAGCGGGGAGGTACGAGCAGTACTTC. This translates into CASSLGLAGRYEQYF. The gene calls are TRBV7-2 and TRBJ2-7; 11 nucleotides align to TRBD2. After removal of 1 base from V and 4 bases from J, the junction contained 3 bases not matched to a gene. Germline CDR1 is SGHTA and CDR2 is FQGNSA. The CDR3 runs to 15 residues. The full variable domain, rest sourced from reference TRBV7-2 and TRBJ2-7, is GAGVSQSPSNKVTEKGKDVELRCDPISGHTALYWYRQSLGQGLEFLIYFQGNSAPDKSGLPSDRFSAERTGGSVSTLTIQRTQQEDSAVYLCASSLGLAGRYEQYFGPGTRLTVT.

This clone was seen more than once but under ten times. The CDR3 loop reads CASSLGGPQETQYF. The CDR3 coding sequence is TGTGCCAGCAGCCTAGGGGGGCCCCAAGAGACCCAGTACTTC. V is TRBV7-7 and J is TRBJ2-5; D is possibly TRBD1 or TRBD2 (6 bases each). Germline CDR1 is SSHAT and CDR2 is FNYEAQ (reference sequence). The germline V and J ends were trimmed by 5 bases and 1 base, with 11 bases remaining between them. The length of the CDR3 is 14 residues. Full variable domain (missing parts from reference TRBV7-7 and TRBJ2-5): GAGVSQSPRYKVTKRGQDVTLRCDPISSHATLYWYQQALGQGPEFLTYFNYEAQPDKSGLPSDRFSAERPEGSISTLTIQRTEQRDSAMYRCASSLGGPQETQYFGPGTRLLVL.

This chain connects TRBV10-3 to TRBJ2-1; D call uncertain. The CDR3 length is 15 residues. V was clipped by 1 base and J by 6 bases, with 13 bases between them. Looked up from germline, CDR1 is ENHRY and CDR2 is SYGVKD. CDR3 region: CAISEYLEGGNEQFF. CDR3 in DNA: TGTGCCATCAGTGAGTATCTGGAAGGCGGCAATGAGCAGTTCTTC.

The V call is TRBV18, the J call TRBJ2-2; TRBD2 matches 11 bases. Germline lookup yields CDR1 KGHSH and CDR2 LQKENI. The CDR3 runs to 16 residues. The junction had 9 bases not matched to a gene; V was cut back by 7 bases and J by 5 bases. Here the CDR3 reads CASFQTSGVTTGELFF. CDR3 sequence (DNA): TGTGCCAGCTTCCAGACTAGCGGGGTCACAACCGGGGAGCTGTTTTTT. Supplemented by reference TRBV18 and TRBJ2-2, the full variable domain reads NAGVMQNPRHLVRRRGQEARLRCSPMKGHSHVYWYRQLPEEGLKFMVYLQKENIIDESGMPKERFSAEFPKEGPSILRIQQVVRGDSAAYFCASFQTSGVTTGELFFGEGSRLTVL.

CDR3 protein: CASRPSGGTTNEKLFF. For the CDR3, the DNA is TGCGCCAGCAGACCCTCAGGGGGCACGACTAATGAAAAACTGTTTTTT. This sequence joins TRBV5-1 and TRBJ1-4; 8 bases are a match to TRBD1. Germline lookup yields CDR1 SGHRS and CDR2 YFSETQ. Trimming at V came to 5 bases and at J to 2 bases, leaving 8 bases not matched to a gene. The CDR3 is made up of 16 amino acids.

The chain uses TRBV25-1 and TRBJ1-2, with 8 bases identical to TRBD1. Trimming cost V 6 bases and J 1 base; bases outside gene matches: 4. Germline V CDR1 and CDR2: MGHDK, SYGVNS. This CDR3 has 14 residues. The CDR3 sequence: CASSRTGLNYGYTF. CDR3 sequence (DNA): TGTGCCAGCAGCAGGACAGGGCTTAACTATGGCTACACCTTC.

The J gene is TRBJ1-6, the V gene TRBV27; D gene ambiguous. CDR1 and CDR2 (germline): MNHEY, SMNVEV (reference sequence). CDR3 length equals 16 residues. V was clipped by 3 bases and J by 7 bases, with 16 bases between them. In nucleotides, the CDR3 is TGTGCCAGCAGTTTCGGGGATTTAATCTGGAATTCACCCCTCCACTTT. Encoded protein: CASSFGDLIWNSPLHF.

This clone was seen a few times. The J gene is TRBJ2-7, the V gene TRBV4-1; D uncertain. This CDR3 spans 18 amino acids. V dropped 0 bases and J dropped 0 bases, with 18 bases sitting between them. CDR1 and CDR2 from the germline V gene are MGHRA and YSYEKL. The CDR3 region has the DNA TGCGCCAGCAGCCAAGACGGCCCTCTATTCCCTAGCTCCTACGAGCAGTACTTC. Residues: CASSQDGPLFPSSYEQYF.

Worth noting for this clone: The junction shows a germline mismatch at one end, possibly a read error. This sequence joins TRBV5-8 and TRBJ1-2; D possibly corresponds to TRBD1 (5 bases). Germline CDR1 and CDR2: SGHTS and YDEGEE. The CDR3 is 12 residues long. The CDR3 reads CTSSLGVRGYTF. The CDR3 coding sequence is TGTACCAGCAGCTTGGGGGTTCGTGGCTACACCTTC.

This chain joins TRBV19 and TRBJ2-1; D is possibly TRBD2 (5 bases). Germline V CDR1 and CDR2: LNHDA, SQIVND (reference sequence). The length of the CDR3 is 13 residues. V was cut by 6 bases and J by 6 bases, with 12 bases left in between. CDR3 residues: CASSMATTNEQFF. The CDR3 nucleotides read TGTGCCAGTAGCATGGCGACTACCAATGAGCAGTTCTTC.

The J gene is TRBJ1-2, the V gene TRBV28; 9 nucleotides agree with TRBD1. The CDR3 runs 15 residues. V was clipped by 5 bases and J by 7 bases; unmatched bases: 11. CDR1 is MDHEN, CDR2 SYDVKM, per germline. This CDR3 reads CASSLQWTGVAGYTF. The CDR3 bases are TGTGCCAGCAGTCTCCAATGGACAGGGGTTGCTGGCTACACCTTC.

This chain's CDR3 is CASSIEGASYNEQFF. DNA of the CDR3: TGTGCCAGTAGTATCGAGGGAGCGTCCTACAATGAGCAGTTCTTC. V and J are TRBV19 and TRBJ2-1; a weak D match, TRBD2 (5 bases). V was trimmed by 3 bases and J by 1 base, leaving 10 bases between them. The germline CDR1 and CDR2 sequences are LNHDA and SQIVND (reference sequence). CDR3 size: 15 residues.

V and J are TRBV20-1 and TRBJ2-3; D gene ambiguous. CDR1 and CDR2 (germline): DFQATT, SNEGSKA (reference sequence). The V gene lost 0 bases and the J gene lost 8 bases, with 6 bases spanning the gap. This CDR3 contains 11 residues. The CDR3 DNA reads TGCAGTGCTAGAGAAGATTTTACGCAGTATTTT. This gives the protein CSAREDFTQYF.

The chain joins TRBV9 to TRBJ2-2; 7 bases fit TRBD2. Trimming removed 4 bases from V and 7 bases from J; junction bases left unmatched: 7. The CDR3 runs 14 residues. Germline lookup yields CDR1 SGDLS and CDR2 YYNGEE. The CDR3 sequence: CASSLGLVVGELFF. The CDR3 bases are TGTGCCAGCAGCTTAGGACTAGTTGTCGGGGAGCTGTTTTTT.

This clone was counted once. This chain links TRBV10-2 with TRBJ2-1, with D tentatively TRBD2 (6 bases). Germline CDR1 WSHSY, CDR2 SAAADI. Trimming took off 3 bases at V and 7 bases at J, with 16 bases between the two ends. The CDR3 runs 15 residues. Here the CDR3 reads CASSDAGRRVNEQFF. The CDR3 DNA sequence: TGCGCCAGCAGTGACGCGGGACGGCGGGTTAATGAGCAGTTCTTC.

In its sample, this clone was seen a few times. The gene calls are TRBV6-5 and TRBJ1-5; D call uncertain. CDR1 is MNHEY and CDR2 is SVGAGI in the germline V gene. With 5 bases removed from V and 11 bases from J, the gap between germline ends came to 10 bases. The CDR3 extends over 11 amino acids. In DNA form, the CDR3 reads TGTGCCAGCAGTGAAGGGATGTCCCAGCATTTT. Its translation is CASSEGMSQHF.

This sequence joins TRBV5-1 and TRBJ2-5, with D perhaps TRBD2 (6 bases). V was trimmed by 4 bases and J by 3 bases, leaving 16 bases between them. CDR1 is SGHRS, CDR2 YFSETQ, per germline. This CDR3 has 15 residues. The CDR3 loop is CASSRRGGGEETQYF. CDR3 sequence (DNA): TGCGCCAGCAGCCGAAGGGGAGGTGGGGAAGAGACCCAGTACTTC.

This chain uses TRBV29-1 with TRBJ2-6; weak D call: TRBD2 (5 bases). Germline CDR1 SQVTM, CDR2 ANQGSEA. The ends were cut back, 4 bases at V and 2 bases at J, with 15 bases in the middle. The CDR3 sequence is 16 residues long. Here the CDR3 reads CSVGVWTGAGANVLTF. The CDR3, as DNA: TGCAGCGTTGGAGTGTGGACTGGGGCTGGGGCCAACGTCCTGACTTTC. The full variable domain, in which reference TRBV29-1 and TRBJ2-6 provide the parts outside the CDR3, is SAVISQKPSRDICQRGTSLTIQCQVDSQVTMMFWYRQQPGQSLTLIATANQGSEATYESGFVIDKFPISRPNLTFSTLTVSNMSPEDSSIYLCSVGVWTGAGANVLTFGAGSRLTVL.